Below, one TCR beta chain is given with its context. The antigen is unknown. Trimming stripped 10 bases from V and 1 base from J, with 11 bases between. In germline, CDR1 is SNHLY, CDR2 FYNNEI. This CDR3 has 12 amino acids. Assay used: immunoSEQ multiplex PCR; TCRdb lists only in-frame clones, some missing. The table lists approximately 12,000 clones, nearly 90% of them singletons. This specimen comes from a study of T cell clonotyping in hematopoietic cell transplantation. General study points: Pathologically expanded recipient clonotypes increased progressively from day 30 to day 180 as diversity fell. CD4 and CD8 repertoire contributions could not be separated without sorting.

The chain employs TRBV2 and TRBJ2-7; unclear D gene. The material was PBMCs, obtained 100 days after allogeneic stem cell transplant. This receptor was identified in a female patient in her 60s who had an allogeneic stem cell transplant from an unrelated donor, so the T cells may come from the graft donor. Some clones in this sample may be carry-over from other donors' samples. The CDR3 coding sequence is TGTGCCATCAACGGGCCTTCCTACGAGCAGTACTTC. Amino acid sequence: CAINGPSYEQYF.